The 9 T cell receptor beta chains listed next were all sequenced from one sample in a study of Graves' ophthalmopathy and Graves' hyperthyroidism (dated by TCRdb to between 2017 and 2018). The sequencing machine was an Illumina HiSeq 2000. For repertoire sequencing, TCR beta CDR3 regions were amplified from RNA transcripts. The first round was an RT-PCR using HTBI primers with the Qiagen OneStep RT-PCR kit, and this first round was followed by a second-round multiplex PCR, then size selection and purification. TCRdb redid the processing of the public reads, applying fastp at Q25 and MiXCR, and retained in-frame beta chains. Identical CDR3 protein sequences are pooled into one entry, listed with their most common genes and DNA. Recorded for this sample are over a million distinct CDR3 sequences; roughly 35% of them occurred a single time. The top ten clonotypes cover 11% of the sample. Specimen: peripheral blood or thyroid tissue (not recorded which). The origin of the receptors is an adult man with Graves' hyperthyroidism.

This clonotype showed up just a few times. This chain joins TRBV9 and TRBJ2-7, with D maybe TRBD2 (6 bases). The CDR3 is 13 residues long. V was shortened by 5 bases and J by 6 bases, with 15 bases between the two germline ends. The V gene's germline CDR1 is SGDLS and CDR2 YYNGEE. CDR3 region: CASSRLGGREQYF. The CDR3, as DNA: TGTGCCAGCAGTAGACTAGGCGGGCGCGAGCAGTACTTC.

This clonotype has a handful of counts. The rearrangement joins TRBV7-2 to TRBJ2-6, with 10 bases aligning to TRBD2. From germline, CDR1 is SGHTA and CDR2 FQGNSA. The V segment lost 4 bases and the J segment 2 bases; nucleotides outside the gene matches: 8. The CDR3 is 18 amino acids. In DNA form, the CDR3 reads TGTGCCAGCAGCTCCCAGGGAGCGGGAGGGCCTGGGGCCAACGTCCTGACTTTC. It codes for CASSSQGAGGPGANVLTF.

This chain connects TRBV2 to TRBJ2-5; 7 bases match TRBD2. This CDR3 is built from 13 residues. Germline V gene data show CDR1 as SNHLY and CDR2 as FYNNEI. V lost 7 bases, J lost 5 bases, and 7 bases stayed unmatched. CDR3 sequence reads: CASTREVVETQYF. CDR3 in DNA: TGTGCCAGCACCCGGGAGGTGGTGGAGACCCAGTACTTC.

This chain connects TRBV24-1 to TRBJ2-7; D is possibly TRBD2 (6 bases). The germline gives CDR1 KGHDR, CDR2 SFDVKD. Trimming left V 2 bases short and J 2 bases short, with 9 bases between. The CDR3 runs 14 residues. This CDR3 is CATSDYSGAYEQYF. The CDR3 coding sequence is TGTGCCACCAGTGATTATAGCGGAGCCTACGAGCAGTACTTC.

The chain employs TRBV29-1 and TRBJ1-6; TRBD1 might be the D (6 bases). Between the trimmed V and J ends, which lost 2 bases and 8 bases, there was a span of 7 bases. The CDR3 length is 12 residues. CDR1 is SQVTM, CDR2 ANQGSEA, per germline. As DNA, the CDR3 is TGCAGCGTTGAAAAGGGGGATTCACCCCTCCACTTT. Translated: CSVEKGDSPLHF.

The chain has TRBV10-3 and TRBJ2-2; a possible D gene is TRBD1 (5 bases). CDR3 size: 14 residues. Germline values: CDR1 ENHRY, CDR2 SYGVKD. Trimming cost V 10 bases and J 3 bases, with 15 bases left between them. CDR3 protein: CASRPGPDTGELFF. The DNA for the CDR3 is TGTGCCAGCAGACCAGGGCCCGACACCGGGGAGCTGTTTTTT.

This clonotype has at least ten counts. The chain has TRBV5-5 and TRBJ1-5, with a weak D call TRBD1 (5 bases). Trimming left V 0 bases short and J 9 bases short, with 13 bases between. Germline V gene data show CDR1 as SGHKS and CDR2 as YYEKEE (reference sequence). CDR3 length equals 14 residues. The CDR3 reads CASSLEGTYPPQHF. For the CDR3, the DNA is TGTGCCAGCAGCTTGGAGGGGACGTATCCGCCCCAGCATTTT. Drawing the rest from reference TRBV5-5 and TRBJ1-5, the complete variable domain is DAGVTQSPTHLIKTRGQQVTLRCSPISGHKSVSWYQQVLGQGPQFIFQYYEKEERGRGNFPDRFSARQFPNYSSELNVNALLLGDSALYLCASSLEGTYPPQHFGDGTRLSIL.

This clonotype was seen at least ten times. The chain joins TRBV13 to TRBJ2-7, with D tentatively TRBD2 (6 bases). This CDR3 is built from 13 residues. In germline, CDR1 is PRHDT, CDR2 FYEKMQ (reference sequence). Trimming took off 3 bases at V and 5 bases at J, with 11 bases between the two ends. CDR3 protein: CASSLGGRHEQYF. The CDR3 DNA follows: TGTGCCAGCAGCTTGGGGGGAAGGCACGAGCAGTACTTC. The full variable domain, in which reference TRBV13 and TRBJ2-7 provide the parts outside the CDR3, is AAGVIQSPRHLIKEKRETATLKCYPIPRHDTVYWYQQGPGQDPQFLISFYEKMQSDKGSIPDRFSAQQFSDYHSELNMSSLELGDSALYFCASSLGGRHEQYFGPGTRLTVT.

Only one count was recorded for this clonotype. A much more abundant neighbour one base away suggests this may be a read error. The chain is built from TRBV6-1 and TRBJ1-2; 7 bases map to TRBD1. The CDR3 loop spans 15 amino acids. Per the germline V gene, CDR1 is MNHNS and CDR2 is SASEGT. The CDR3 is CASSERQGVGYGYIF. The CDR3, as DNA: TGTGCCAGCAGTGAACGACAGGGTGTGGGCTATGGCTACATCTTC.